The 21 T cell receptor beta chains reported below all come from one sample, sequenced in a study of PD-1 blockade in classical Hodgkin lymphoma. Produced via immunoSEQ multiplex PCR; TCRdb's table is partial and in-frame only. The repertoire holds around 58,000 clones, roughly 90% seen once, with 9.7% in the top ten. Each patient relapsed following autologous stem cell transplantation, and prior brentuximab vedotin exposure differed. Source: peripheral blood mononuclear cells (PBMCs), taken at baseline. The receptors shown here come from a human donor with classical Hodgkin lymphoma.

About this clone itself: The junction and the germline gene differ at one end; a read error may be behind it. The chain uses TRBV15 and TRBJ1-3; D unresolved. This CDR3 spans 14 amino acids. Looked up from germline, CDR1 is LNHNV and CDR2 is YYDKDF (reference sequence). In DNA form, the CDR3 reads TGTGCCACCAGCAGAGATTTGGCTGGAAGCACCATATATTTT. Its translation: CATSRDLAGSTIYF.

CDR3 sequence: CASRVESYNEQFF. The CDR3 DNA is TGTGCCAGCAGGGTAGAAAGCTACAATGAGCAGTTCTTC. The gene calls are TRBV2 and TRBJ2-1; D call uncertain. Trimming took 6 bases from V and 3 from J, leaving 9 bases between them. Germline lookup yields CDR1 SNHLY and CDR2 FYNNEI. There are 13 residues in the CDR3.

In DNA, the CDR3 is TGCGCCAGCTTTCCCGGGACAGGGTACCCAACTAATGAAAAACTGTTTTTT. Its translation is CASFPGTGYPTNEKLFF. The J gene is TRBJ1-4, the V gene TRBV5-1; TRBD1 aligns across 9 bases. V was clipped by 7 bases and J by 0 bases; unmatched bases: 10. Germline V gene data show CDR1 as SGHRS and CDR2 as YFSETQ. The CDR3 totals 17 residues. Filled out from reference TRBV5-1 and TRBJ1-4, the complete variable domain reads KAGVTQTPRYLIKTRGQQVTLSCSPISGHRSVSWYQQTPGQGLQFLFEYFSETQRNKGNFPGRFSGRQFSNSRSEMNVSTLELGDSALYLCASFPGTGYPTNEKLFFGSGTQLSVL.

This sequence joins TRBV27 and TRBJ2-1; the match to TRBD2 covers 10 bases. Germline-derived CDR1 and CDR2 are MNHEY and SMNVEV (reference sequence). This CDR3 comprises 15 residues. V shed 6 bases and J 5 bases; nucleotides not matched to a gene: 7. The CDR3: CASRPLAGTNNEQFF. CDR3 DNA: TGTGCCAGCAGACCACTAGCGGGGACGAACAATGAGCAGTTCTTC.

This chain joins TRBV29-1 and TRBJ1-4; weak D call: TRBD1 (5 bases). The CDR3 is made up of 14 amino acids. Trimming cost V 5 bases and J 4 bases, with 14 bases left between them. Germline V gene sequence: CDR1 SQVTM, CDR2 ANQGSEA. CDR3 loop: CSVRDGSFNEKLFF. The CDR3 nucleotides read TGCAGCGTTCGGGACGGAAGCTTTAATGAAAAACTGTTTTTT.

This clone was observed a single time. This chain joins TRBV4-2 and TRBJ2-1; D may match TRBD1 or TRBD2 (5 bases each). This CDR3 has 13 residues. V lost 5 bases, J lost 8 bases, and 13 bases lay in between. Germline CDR1 and CDR2: LGHNA and YNFKEQ. The CDR3 DNA reads TGTGCCAGCAGCTGGAGGCGAGGGGATGAGCAGTTCTTC. Encoded protein: CASSWRRGDEQFF.

The chain is built from TRBV9 and TRBJ2-1; 8 bases line up with TRBD2. Germline V gene sequence: CDR1 SGDLS, CDR2 YYNGEE. Unmatched junction bases numbered 11, after V lost 5 bases and J lost 13 bases. The CDR3 has 13 amino acids. CDR3 coding DNA: TGTGCCAGCAGAGTGACTAGCGAGGGGGAACAGTTCTTC. It translates to CASRVTSEGEQFF.

This sequence joins TRBV5-1 and TRBJ2-5; D may be TRBD1 (7 bases). V was clipped by 0 bases and J by 5 bases, with 11 bases between them. Looked up from germline, CDR1 is SGHRS and CDR2 is YFSETQ. The CDR3 totals 14 residues. The DNA for the CDR3 is TGCGCCAGCAGCTTGGTTCCAGGGGGGGAGACCCAGTACTTC. Its translation: CASSLVPGGETQYF.

This clone came up a few times. This chain links TRBV27 with TRBJ1-2; tentative D call: TRBD1 (5 bases). The CDR3 sequence is 13 residues long. Per germline, CDR1 MNHEY and CDR2 SMNVEV (reference sequence). The ends were cut back, 5 bases at V and 3 bases at J, with 10 bases in the middle. The chain's CDR3 is CASSQSRDYGYTF. In nucleotides, the CDR3 is TGTGCCAGCAGTCAGTCCAGGGACTATGGCTACACCTTC.

This clone has just one count. The V gene is TRBV11-2, the J gene TRBJ1-1, with D tentatively TRBD1 (5 bases). Trimming cost V 0 bases and J 10 bases, with 12 bases left between them. Germline V gene sequence: CDR1 SGHAT, CDR2 FQNNGV. This CDR3 has 13 amino acids. CDR3 DNA: TGTGCCAGCAGCTTAGAAGGGGCCTCTGGAGCTTTCTTT. As protein: CASSLEGASGAFF.

This chain joins TRBV7-6 and TRBJ2-7, with 13 bases identical to TRBD2. CDR1 SGHVS and CDR2 FNYEAQ come from the germline V gene. This CDR3 is built from 17 residues. Germline trimming cut 1 base from V and 2 bases from J; bases unmatched to any gene: 5. The CDR3 spells CASSLGGGLAGTYEQYF. The CDR3 region has the DNA TGTGCCAGCAGCTTAGGGGGGGGACTAGCGGGGACCTACGAGCAGTACTTC.

V usage is TRBV4-2 and J usage is TRBJ2-1, with D possibly TRBD2 on 5 matching bases. The CDR3 spans 12 residues. From germline, CDR1 is LGHNA and CDR2 YNFKEQ. V was clipped by 1 base and J by 7 bases, with 5 bases between them. DNA for the CDR3: TGTGCCAGCAGCCAAGGAGGGAATGAGCAGTTCTTC. This codes for CASSQGGNEQFF.

The chain is built from TRBV28 and TRBJ2-1, with D hard to call. This CDR3 is built from 16 residues. Looked up from germline, CDR1 is MDHEN and CDR2 is SYDVKM. Deletions cut 2 bases from V and 4 bases from J, with 15 bases between. The CDR3 loop reads CASSLITLGWYNEQFF. In DNA form, the CDR3 reads TGTGCCAGCAGTTTAATAACGCTCGGTTGGTACAATGAGCAGTTCTTC.

This chain joins TRBV2 and TRBJ1-4; TRBD1 matches 8 bases. Losses at the gene ends were 7 bases for V and 8 bases for J; bases not matched to a gene: 12. The CDR3 is 15 residues long. CDR1 and CDR2 from the germline V gene are SNHLY and FYNNEI. Here the CDR3 reads CASTSLQGAVEKLFF. CDR3 coding DNA: TGTGCCAGCACCTCCTTGCAGGGGGCTGTGGAAAAACTGTTTTTT.

This clone came up a few times. CDR3 sequence: CASSHNYEQYF. The CDR3 DNA sequence: TGCGCCAGCAGCCACAACTACGAGCAGTACTTC. The J gene is TRBJ2-7, the V gene TRBV5-1; no firm D call. Germline CDR1 and CDR2: SGHRS and YFSETQ. V was trimmed by 4 bases and J by 3 bases, leaving 5 bases between them. The CDR3 extends over 11 amino acids.

This clone has only one observation. V and J are TRBV4-1 and TRBJ2-2; 8 positions agree with TRBD2. The CDR3 has 19 amino acids. J gave up 0 bases and V 5 bases, and 14 bases lay outside the gene matches. From germline, CDR1 is MGHRA and CDR2 YSYEKL. DNA of the CDR3: TGCGCCAGCAGCGGTCTCCCGCGGGCTAGCGGGCCGAACACCGGGGAGCTGTTTTTT. This sequence encodes CASSGLPRASGPNTGELFF.

This chain joins TRBV10-3 and TRBJ2-7, with unresolved D. Trimming stripped 3 bases from V and 3 bases from J, with 6 bases between. Germline lookup yields CDR1 ENHRY and CDR2 SYGVKD. The CDR3 totals 12 residues. CDR3 sequence: CAISDNRYEQYF. CDR3 bases: TGTGCCATCAGTGACAACCGCTACGAGCAGTACTTC.

This rearrangement joins TRBV27 to TRBJ2-1, with D possibly being TRBD2 (6 bases). The CDR3 covers 12 residues. The V end was cut by 2 bases, the J end by 10 bases, with 9 bases between. Per the germline V gene, CDR1 is MNHEY and CDR2 is SMNVEV (reference sequence). As DNA, the CDR3 is TGTGCCAGCAGTTTAGCGGGGTCGGAGCAGTTCTTC. Amino acids: CASSLAGSEQFF.

This chain uses TRBV5-4 with TRBJ2-5, with D uncertain. The CDR3 contains 14 residues. The germline V gene has CDR1 SGHNT and CDR2 YYREEE (reference sequence). The germline V and J ends were trimmed by 0 bases and 5 bases, with 11 bases remaining between them. The CDR3: CASSLGVSQETQYF. CDR3 sequence (DNA): TGTGCCAGCAGCTTGGGGGTTAGTCAGGAGACCCAGTACTTC.

CDR3 sequence: CATKGQTNTEAFF. The CDR3 DNA sequence: TGTGCCACCAAGGGGCAGACTAACACTGAAGCTTTCTTT. The rearrangement joins TRBV27 to TRBJ1-1; D is perhaps TRBD1 (5 bases). V was cut by 10 bases and J by 2 bases, with 14 bases left in between. The CDR3 runs 13 residues. CDR1 is MNHEY and CDR2 is SMNVEV in the germline V gene (reference sequence).

The genes are TRBV6-6 and TRBJ2-5, with 7 positions matching TRBD2. Losses at the gene ends were 6 bases for V and 3 bases for J; bases not matched to a gene: 7. CDR1 MNHNY and CDR2 SVGAGI come from the germline V gene (reference sequence). The CDR3 sequence is 14 residues long. CDR3: CASSPLGGEETQYF. The DNA for the CDR3 is TGTGCCAGCAGCCCCTTGGGGGGGGAAGAGACCCAGTACTTC.